The T cell receptor (beta chain) under discussion was sequenced for a study of CXCR3-negative and CXCR3-positive naive CD8 T cells. The V gene's germline CDR1 is DFQATT and CDR2 SNEGSKA (reference sequence). This CDR3 is built from 13 residues. In preparing the TRB cDNA libraries, 5' RACE with UMI labels was used. TCRdb re-called the 5' RACE reads, yielding one record per CDR3 amino acid sequence without DNA. This repertoire includes approximately 52,000 distinct CDR3 sequences. V gene TRBV20-1 combines with J gene TRBJ2-1. The material sequenced was memory CD8+ T cells from blood. The source is a human donor in good health. Some clones in this sample may be carry-over from other donors' samples. CDR3 sequence: CSASEFRDNEQFF.